This TCR beta chain came from a study of OX40 agonist ivuxolimab in advanced cancers. Study context: Ivuxolimab, an antibody that agonizes OX40 (CD134), was administered to the patients.

Germline lookup yields CDR1 SGHRS and CDR2 YFSETQ. V lost 7 bases to trimming and J lost 3 bases, with 13 bases between them. The CDR3 covers 14 residues. TCRdb's table, derived via immunoSEQ multiplex PCR, lists solely in-frame clones and lacks some. Among approximately 94,000 clones listed, 84% were seen once. The receptor comes from an adult with an advanced solid tumor such as melanoma, head and neck, liver or kidney cancer. The sample in question was CD4+ or CD8+ T cells sorted from blood, obtained in a trial of the OX40 agonist ivuxolimab. The chain has TRBV5-1 and TRBJ2-2; D remains unclear. CDR3 DNA sequence: TGCGCCAGCGGCCAACCACACGACACCGGGGAGCTGTTTTTT. It encodes CASGQPHDTGELFF.